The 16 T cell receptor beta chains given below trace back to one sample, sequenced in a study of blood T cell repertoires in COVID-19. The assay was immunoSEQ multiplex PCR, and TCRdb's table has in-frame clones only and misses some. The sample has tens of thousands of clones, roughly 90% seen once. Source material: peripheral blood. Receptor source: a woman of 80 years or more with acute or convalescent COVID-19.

The CDR3 region has the DNA TGTGCCAGCAGCAAGGACAGAGGCTGCAATCAGCCCCAGCATTTT. Amino acid sequence: CASSKDRGCNQPQHF. This chain uses TRBV7-4 with TRBJ1-5; a weak D match, TRBD1 (6 bases). Trimming removed 5 bases at V and 2 bases at J, with 13 bases between. The CDR3 contains 15 residues. Germline values: CDR1 SGHVT, CDR2 SQSDAQ.

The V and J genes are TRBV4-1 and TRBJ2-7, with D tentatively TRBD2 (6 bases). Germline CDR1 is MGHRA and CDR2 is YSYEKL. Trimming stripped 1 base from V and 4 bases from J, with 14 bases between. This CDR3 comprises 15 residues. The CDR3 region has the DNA TGCGCCAGCAGCCAAGTCAGAGGAGGGGTGTACGAGCAGTACTTC. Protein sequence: CASSQVRGGVYEQYF.

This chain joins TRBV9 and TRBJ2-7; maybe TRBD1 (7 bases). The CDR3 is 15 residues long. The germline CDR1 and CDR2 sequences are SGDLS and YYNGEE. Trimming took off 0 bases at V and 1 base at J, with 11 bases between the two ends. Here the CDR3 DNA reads TGTGCCAGCAGCGTAGCCGCGGGACAGTCCTACGAGCAGTACTTC. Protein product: CASSVAAGQSYEQYF.

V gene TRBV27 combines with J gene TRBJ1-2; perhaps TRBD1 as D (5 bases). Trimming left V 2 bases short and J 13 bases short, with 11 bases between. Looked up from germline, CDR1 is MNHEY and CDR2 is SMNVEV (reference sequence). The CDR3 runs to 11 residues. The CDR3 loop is CASSLGGTVTF. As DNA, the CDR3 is TGTGCCAGCAGTTTAGGGGGGACGGTCACCTTC.

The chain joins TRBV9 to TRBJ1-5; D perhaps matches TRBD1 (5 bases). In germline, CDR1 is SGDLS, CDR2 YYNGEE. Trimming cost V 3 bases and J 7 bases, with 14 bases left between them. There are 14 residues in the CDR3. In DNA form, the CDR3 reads TGTGCCAGCAGCGGGGGCGGCCTCCTACAGCCCCAGCATTTT. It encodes CASSGGGLLQPQHF.

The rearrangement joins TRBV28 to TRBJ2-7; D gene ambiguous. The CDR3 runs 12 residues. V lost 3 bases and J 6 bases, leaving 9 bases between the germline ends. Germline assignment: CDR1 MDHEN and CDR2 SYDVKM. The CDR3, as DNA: TGTGCCAGCAGTTTTGGGTCGGGCGAGCAGTACTTC. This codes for CASSFGSGEQYF.

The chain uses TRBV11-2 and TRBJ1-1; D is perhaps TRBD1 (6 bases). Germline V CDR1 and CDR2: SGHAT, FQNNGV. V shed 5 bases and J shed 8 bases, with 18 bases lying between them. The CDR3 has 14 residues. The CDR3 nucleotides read TGTGCCAGCAGCCGGGACATTTCATATGGAGAAGCTTTCTTT. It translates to CASSRDISYGEAFF.

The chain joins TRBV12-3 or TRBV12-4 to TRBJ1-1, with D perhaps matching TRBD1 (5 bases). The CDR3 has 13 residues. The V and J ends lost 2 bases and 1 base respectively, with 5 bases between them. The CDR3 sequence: CASSLQGNTEAFF. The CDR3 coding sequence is TGTGCCAGCAGTTTACAGGGGAACACTGAAGCTTTCTTT.

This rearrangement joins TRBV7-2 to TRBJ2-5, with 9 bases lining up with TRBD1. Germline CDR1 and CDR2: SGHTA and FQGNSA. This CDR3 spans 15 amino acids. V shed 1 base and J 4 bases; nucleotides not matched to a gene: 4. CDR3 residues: CASSLGGQGRETQYF. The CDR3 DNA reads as TGTGCCAGCAGCTTAGGAGGACAGGGGCGAGAGACCCAGTACTTC.

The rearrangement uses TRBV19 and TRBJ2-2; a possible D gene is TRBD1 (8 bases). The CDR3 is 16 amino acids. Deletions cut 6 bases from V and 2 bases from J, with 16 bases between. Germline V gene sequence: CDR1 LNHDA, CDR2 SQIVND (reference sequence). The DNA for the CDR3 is TGTGCCAGTAGAGCGGGACAGGCGATTAACACCGGGGAGCTGTTTTTT. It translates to CASRAGQAINTGELFF. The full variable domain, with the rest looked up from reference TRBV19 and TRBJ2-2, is DGGITQSPKYLFRKEGQNVTLSCEQNLNHDAMYWYRQDPGQGLRLIYYSQIVNDFQKGDIAEGYSVSREKKESFPLTVTSAQKNPTAFYLCASRAGQAINTGELFFGEGSRLTVL.

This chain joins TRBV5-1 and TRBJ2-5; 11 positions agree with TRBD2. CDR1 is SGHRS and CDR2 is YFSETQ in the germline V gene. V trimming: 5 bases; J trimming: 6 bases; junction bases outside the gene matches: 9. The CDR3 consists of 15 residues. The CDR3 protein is CASSPVAGGLQTQYF. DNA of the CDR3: TGCGCCAGCAGTCCGGTAGCGGGGGGGCTACAGACCCAGTACTTC.

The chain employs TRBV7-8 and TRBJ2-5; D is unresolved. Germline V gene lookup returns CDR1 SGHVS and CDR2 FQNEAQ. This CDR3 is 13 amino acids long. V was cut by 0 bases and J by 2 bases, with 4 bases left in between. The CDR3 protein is CASSLALQETQYF. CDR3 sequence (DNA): TGTGCCAGCAGCTTAGCACTTCAAGAGACCCAGTACTTC.

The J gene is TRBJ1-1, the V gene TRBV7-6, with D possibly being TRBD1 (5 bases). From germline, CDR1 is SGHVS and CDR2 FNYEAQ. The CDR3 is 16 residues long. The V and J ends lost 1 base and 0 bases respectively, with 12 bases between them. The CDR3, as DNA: TGTGCCAGCAGCTTAGAGGCAGGGCGAATGAACACTGAAGCTTTCTTT. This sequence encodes CASSLEAGRMNTEAFF.

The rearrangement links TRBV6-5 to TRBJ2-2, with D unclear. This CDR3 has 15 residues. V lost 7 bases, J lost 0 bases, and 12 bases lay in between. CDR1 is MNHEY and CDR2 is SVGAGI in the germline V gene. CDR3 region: CASKASFANTGELFF. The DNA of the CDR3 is TGTGCCAGCAAAGCCTCGTTCGCGAACACCGGGGAGCTGTTTTTT.

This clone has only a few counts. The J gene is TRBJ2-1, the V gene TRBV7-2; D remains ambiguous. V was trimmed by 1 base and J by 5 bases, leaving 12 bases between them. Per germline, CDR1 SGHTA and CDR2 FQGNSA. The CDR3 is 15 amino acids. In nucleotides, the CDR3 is TGTGCCAGCAGCTTAGGGCGGTTGTTGGACAATGAGCAGTTCTTC. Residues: CASSLGRLLDNEQFF.

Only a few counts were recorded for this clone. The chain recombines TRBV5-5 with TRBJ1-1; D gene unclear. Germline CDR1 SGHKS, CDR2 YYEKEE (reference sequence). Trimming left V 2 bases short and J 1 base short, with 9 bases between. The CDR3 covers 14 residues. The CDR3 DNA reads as TGTGCCAGCAGCTTCATCCCAGAGAACACTGAAGCTTTCTTT. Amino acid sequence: CASSFIPENTEAFF.